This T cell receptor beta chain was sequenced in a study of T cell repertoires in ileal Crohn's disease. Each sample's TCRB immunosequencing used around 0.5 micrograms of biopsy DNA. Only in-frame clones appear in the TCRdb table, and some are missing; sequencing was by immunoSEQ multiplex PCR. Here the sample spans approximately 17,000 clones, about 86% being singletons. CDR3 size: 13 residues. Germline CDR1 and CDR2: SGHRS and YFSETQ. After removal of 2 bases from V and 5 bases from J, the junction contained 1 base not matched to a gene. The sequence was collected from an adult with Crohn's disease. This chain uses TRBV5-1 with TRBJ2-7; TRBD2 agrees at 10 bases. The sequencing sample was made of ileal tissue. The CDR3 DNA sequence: TGCGCCAGCAGCTTACTAGCGGGAAACGAGCAGTACTTC. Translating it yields CASSLLAGNEQYF.